This T cell receptor (beta chain) is from a study of blood T cell repertoires in COVID-19. Whole-study context: Samples taken during acute and convalescent COVID-19 were collected in the United States, Italy and Spain. Nucleic acid was either cDNA or gDNA, and it came from T cells, B-cell-depleted T cells, or PBMCs.

In the original workflow: Using reference gene primer amplification, nucleated cell counts were estimated. Libraries were prepared by immunoSEQ multiplex PCR; TCRdb keeps only in-frame clonotypes and omits some of them. V and J calls and clone size are given by that table; D and trimming were obtained from the DNA. The repertoire holds around 100,000 clones, 80% to 90% seen once, with just over 15% in the top ten. This CDR3 has 13 amino acids. V lost 4 bases and J 2 bases, leaving 9 bases between the germline ends. Germline CDR1 reads SGHNT; CDR2 reads YYREEE (reference sequence). This clone was counted between two and nine times.

What was sequenced was peripheral blood. The source of this sequence is a human donor in a cohort sampled during active COVID-19. The V and J genes are TRBV5-4 and TRBJ2-5; a possible D gene is TRBD2 (6 bases). CDR3: CASSLGSQETQYF. Here the CDR3 DNA reads TGTGCCAGCAGCCTCGGGAGTCAAGAGACCCAGTACTTC.